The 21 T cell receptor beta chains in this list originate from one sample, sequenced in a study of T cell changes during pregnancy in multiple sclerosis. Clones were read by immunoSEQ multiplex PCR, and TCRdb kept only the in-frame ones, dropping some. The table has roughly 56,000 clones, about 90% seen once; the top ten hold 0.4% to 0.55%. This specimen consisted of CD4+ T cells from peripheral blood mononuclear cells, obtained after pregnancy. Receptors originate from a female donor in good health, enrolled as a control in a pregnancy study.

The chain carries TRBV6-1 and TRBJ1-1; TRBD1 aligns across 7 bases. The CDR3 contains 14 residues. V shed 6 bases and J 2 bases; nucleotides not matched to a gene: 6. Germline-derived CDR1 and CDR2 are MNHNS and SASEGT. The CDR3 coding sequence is TGTGCCAGCAGCGGTGACAGGGTCAACACTGAAGCTTTCTTT. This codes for CASSGDRVNTEAFF.

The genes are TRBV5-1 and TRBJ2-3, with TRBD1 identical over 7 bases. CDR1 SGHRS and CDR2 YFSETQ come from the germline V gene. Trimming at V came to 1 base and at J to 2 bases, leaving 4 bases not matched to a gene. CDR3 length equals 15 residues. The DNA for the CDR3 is TGCGCCAGCAGCTTGCGGCAGGGGGTCACAGATACGCAGTATTTT. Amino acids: CASSLRQGVTDTQYF. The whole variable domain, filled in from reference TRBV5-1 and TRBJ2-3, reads KAGVTQTPRYLIKTRGQQVTLSCSPISGHRSVSWYQQTPGQGLQFLFEYFSETQRNKGNFPGRFSGRQFSNSRSEMNVSTLELGDSALYLCASSLRQGVTDTQYFGPGTRLTVL.

CDR3 amino acids: CASSLGVAGAYNEQFF. The CDR3 DNA follows: TGCGCCAGCAGCTTGGGGGTAGCGGGTGCATACAATGAGCAGTTCTTC. The chain uses TRBV5-1 and TRBJ2-1; 7 bases are a match to TRBD2. The germline gives CDR1 SGHRS, CDR2 YFSETQ. CDR3 size: 16 residues. Losses at the gene ends were 0 bases for V and 4 bases for J; bases not matched to a gene: 7.

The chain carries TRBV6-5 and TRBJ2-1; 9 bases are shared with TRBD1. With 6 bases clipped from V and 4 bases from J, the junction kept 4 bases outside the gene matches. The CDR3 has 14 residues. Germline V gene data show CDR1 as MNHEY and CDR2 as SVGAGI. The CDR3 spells CASRSGQGYNEQFF. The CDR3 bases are TGTGCCAGCAGATCCGGACAGGGGTACAATGAGCAGTTCTTC.

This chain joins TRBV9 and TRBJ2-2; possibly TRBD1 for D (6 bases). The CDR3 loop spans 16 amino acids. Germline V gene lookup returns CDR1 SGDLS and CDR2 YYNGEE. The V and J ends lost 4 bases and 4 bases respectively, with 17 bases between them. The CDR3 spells CASSLGFRGVTGELFF. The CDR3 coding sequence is TGTGCCAGCAGCTTGGGATTCAGGGGAGTCACCGGGGAGCTGTTTTTT.

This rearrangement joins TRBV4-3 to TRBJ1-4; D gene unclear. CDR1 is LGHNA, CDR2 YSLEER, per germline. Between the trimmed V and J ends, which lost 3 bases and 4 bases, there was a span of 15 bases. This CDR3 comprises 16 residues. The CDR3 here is CASSQSTAEGNEKLFF. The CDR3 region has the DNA TGCGCCAGCAGCCAGTCCACCGCCGAGGGTAATGAAAAACTGTTTTTT.

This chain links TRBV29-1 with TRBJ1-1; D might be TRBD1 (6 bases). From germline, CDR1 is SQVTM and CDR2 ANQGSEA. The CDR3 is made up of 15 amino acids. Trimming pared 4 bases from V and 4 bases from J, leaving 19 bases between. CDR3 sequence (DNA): TGCAGCGTTGGGGGATTCGGGGGGCAGGGCACTGAAGCTTTCTTT. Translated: CSVGGFGGQGTEAFF.

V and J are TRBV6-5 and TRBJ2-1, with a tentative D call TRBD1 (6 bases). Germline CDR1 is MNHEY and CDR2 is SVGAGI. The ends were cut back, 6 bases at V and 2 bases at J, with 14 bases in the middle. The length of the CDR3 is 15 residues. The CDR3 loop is CASRGNRDAYNEQFF. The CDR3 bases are TGTGCCAGCAGGGGAAACAGGGACGCCTACAATGAGCAGTTCTTC.

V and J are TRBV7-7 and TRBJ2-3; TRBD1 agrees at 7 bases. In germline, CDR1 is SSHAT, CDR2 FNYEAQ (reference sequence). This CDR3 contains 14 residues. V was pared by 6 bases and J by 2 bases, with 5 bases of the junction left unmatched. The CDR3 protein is CASSLGQYTDTQYF. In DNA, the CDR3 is TGTGCCAGCAGTCTGGGACAGTACACAGATACGCAGTATTTT.

CDR3 DNA: TGTGCCAGCAGCGTCGGGACAGGGGGCGTCTATGGCTACACCTTC. Its translation: CASSVGTGGVYGYTF. V gene TRBV9 combines with J gene TRBJ1-2; 12 bases agree with TRBD1. CDR1 and CDR2 (germline): SGDLS, YYNGEE. Trimming removed 2 bases from V and 4 bases from J; junction bases left unmatched: 3. The CDR3 is 15 residues long.

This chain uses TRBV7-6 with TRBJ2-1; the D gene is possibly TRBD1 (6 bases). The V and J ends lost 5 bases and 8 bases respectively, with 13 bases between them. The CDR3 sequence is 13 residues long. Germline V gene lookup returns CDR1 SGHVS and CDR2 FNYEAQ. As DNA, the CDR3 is TGTGCCAGCAGCCCAAGTGGGGGCGATGAGCAGTTCTTC. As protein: CASSPSGGDEQFF.

CDR3 nucleotides: TGTGCCAGCAGCCGTCGGGGACAGGGGACGGCTGAGCAGTTCTTC. This encodes CASSRRGQGTAEQFF. This rearrangement joins TRBV5-8 to TRBJ2-1; 10 bases align to TRBD1. Germline CDR1 is SGHTS and CDR2 is YDEGEE. The length of the CDR3 is 15 residues. V lost 4 bases and J lost 9; bases outside the gene matches: 10.

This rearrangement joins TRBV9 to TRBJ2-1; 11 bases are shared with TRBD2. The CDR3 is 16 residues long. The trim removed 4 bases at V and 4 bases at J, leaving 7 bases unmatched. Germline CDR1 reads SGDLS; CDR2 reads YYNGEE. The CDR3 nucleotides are TGTGCCAGCAGCACTACTAGCGGGGGAACATACAATGAGCAGTTCTTC. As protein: CASSTTSGGTYNEQFF.

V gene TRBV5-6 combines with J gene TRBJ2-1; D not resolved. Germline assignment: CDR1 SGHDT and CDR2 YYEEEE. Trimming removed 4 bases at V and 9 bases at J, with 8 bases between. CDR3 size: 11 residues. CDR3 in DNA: TGTGCCAGCAGCCAGTTACGTGAGCAGTTCTTC. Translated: CASSQLREQFF.

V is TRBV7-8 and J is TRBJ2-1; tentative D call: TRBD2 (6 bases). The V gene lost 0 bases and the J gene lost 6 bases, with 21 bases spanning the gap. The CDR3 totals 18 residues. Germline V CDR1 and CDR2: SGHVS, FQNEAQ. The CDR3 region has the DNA TGTGCCAGCAGCTTAGCGGCCTGGGACCCCCGGAGGGGCAATGAGCAGTTCTTC. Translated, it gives CASSLAAWDPRRGNEQFF.

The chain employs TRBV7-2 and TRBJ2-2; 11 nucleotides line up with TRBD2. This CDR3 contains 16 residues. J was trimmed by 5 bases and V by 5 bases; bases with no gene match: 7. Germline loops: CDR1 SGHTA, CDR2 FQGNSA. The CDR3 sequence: CASSRILAGGTGELFF. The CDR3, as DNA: TGTGCCAGCAGCCGAATCCTAGCGGGGGGTACCGGGGAGCTGTTTTTT.

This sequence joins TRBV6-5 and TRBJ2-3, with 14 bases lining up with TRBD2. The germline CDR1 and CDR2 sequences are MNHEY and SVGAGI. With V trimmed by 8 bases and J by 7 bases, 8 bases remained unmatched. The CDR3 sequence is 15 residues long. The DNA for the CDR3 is TGTGCCAGCGGACCGGGACTAGCGGGGGCAAATACGCAGTATTTT. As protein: CASGPGLAGANTQYF.

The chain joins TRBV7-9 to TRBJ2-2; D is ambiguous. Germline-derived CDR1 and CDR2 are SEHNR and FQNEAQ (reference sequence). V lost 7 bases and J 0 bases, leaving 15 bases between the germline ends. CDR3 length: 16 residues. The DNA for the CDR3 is TGTGCCAGCAACCGCCCCCCGCCGGCGAACACCGGGGAGCTGTTTTTT. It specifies CASNRPPPANTGELFF.

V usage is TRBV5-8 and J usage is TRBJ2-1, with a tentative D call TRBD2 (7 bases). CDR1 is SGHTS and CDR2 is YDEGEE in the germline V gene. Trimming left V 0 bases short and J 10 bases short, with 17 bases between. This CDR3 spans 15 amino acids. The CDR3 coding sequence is TGTGCCAGCAGCTTGGGCGGGGGCACATTAGAGGAGCAGTTCTTC. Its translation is CASSLGGGTLEEQFF.

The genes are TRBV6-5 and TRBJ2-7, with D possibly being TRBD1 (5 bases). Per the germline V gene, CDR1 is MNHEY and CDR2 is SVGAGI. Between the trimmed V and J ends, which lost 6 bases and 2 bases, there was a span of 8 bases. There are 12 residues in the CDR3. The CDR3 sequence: CASSQGTYEQYF. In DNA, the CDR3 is TGTGCCAGCAGCCAGGGCACCTACGAGCAGTACTTC.

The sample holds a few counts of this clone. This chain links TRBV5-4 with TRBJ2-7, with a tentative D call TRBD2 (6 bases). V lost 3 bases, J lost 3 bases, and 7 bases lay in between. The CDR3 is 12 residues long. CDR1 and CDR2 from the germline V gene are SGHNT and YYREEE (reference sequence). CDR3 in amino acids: CASSWGGYEQYF. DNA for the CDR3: TGTGCCAGCAGCTGGGGAGGCTACGAGCAGTACTTC.